A single sample gave rise to the 9 T cell receptor beta chains below, sequenced in a study of CD8 T cells in Susac syndrome. An amount of RNA that ranged from roughly 0.45 to 1 ug was reverse transcribed with random hexamers. TCRdb analysed the immunoSEQ multiplex PCR reads with MiXCR anew, one entry per CDR3 protein. The table has under 200,000 distinct CDR3 sequences, 95% seen once. Sequenced input: CD4+ T cells from PBMCs. These receptors all stem from a human donor with Susac syndrome.

This chain joins TRBV29-1 and TRBJ1-1; possible D gene TRBD1, 5 bases. This CDR3 region has 14 residues. Per germline, CDR1 SQVTM and CDR2 ANQGSEA. Trimming cost V 1 base and J 6 bases, with 15 bases left between them. This CDR3 reads CSVEVGGGRPEAFF. For the CDR3, the DNA is TGCAGCGTTGAAGTAGGCGGGGGGAGGCCTGAAGCTTTCTTT.

CDR3: CAWTPPTSGGPNEQFF. The CDR3, as DNA: TGTGCCTGGACGCCCCCTACTAGCGGGGGCCCCAATGAGCAGTTCTTC. This chain uses TRBV30 with TRBJ2-1, with 11 bases matching TRBD2. Germline V lookup: CDR1 GTSNPN, CDR2 SVGIG (reference sequence). The CDR3 totals 16 residues. V was pared by 4 bases and J by 6 bases, with 11 bases of the junction left unmatched.

V gene TRBV6-5 combines with J gene TRBJ2-2, with D hard to call. Trimming stripped 4 bases from V and 6 bases from J, with 6 bases between. Germline lookup yields CDR1 MNHEY and CDR2 SVGAGI. CDR3 length: 12 amino acids. CDR3: CASSSPPGELFF. In DNA, the CDR3 is TGTGCCAGCAGTTCCCCCCCCGGGGAGCTGTTTTTT.

The V call is TRBV6-6, the J call TRBJ1-2; 10 positions match TRBD1. The junction had 2 bases not matched to a gene; V was cut back by 4 bases and J by 6 bases. The CDR3 contains 13 residues. Germline CDR1 MNHNY, CDR2 SVGAGI (reference sequence). The CDR3 DNA follows: TGTGCCAGCAGTTCGGGACAGGGGCATGGCTACACCTTC. As protein: CASSSGQGHGYTF.

The chain carries TRBV4-1 and TRBJ2-5; D is perhaps TRBD1 (6 bases). This CDR3 spans 17 amino acids. V lost 4 bases to trimming and J lost 1 base, with 19 bases between them. Germline loops: CDR1 MGHRA, CDR2 YSYEKL. CDR3 amino acids: CASSRPAGTLIQETQYF. The CDR3 DNA is TGCGCCAGCAGCCGGCCCGCCGGGACACTGATCCAAGAGACCCAGTACTTC.

The J gene is TRBJ2-1, the V gene TRBV9, with D uncertain. Germline lookup yields CDR1 SGDLS and CDR2 YYNGEE. The CDR3 spans 12 residues. Trimming shortened V by 3 bases and J by 4 bases, and 5 bases separated the two germline ends. CDR3 coding DNA: TGTGCCAGCAGCGGAGATTACAATGAGCAGTTCTTC. Encoded protein: CASSGDYNEQFF.

This clonotype occurred once. The chain combines TRBV5-6 with TRBJ2-7, with 9 bases identical to TRBD1. The V segment lost 6 bases and the J segment 0 bases; nucleotides outside the gene matches: 7. CDR1 is SGHDT and CDR2 is YYEEEE in the germline V gene. The CDR3 has 15 amino acids. CDR3 DNA sequence: TGTGCCAGCACCCCCGGGACAGGGATCTCCTACGAGCAGTACTTC. This encodes CASTPGTGISYEQYF.

This clonotype was detected once. The chain combines TRBV2 with TRBJ2-2; TRBD1 aligns across 7 bases. Germline lookup yields CDR1 SNHLY and CDR2 FYNNEI. The CDR3 consists of 14 residues. Trimming removed 7 bases from V and 6 bases from J; junction bases left unmatched: 8. CDR3 nucleotide sequence: TGTGCCAGCACCCCAGTACAGGGGTCCGGGGAGCTGTTTTTT. Translating it yields CASTPVQGSGELFF.

Here the CDR3 DNA reads TGTGCCATCAGAGGACAGGGGTGGAACACTGAAGCTTTCTTT. Amino acid sequence: CAIRGQGWNTEAFF. V is TRBV10-3 and J is TRBJ1-1; the match to TRBD1 covers 9 bases. The CDR3 has 14 residues. V shed 6 bases and J 1 base; nucleotides not matched to a gene: 3. Germline CDR1 ENHRY, CDR2 SYGVKD.